This T cell receptor beta chain was observed in a study of blood T cells in healthy people across ages. Combining a sample-barcoded 5' primer with a J-beta primer mix, a second PCR ran for roughly 7 to 12 cycles. TCRdb used MiXCR to reprocess the 5' RACE reads, holding one entry per CDR3 protein. The sample lists 1.8 million or so distinct CDR3 sequences, around 40% seen once, with approximately 22% in the top ten. Points from the study as a whole: Reliance upon unsorted PBMCs precluded definitive naive versus antigen-experienced comparison. Diversity estimates from one million T cells were considered underestimates.

Comments on this clonotype: What it recognizes is unknown.

V shed 3 bases, J shed 1 base, and the junction held 3 bases outside the gene matches. The CDR3 is 14 amino acids. Per germline, CDR1 GTSNPN and CDR2 SVGIG (reference sequence). Sequencing used blood. This chain uses TRBV30 with TRBJ1-1, with 9 bases that match TRBD1. This sequence originates from a human donor in good health. The chain's CDR3 is CAWSTGGGNTEAFF. The CDR3 DNA follows: TGTGCCTGGAGCACAGGGGGCGGGAACACTGAAGCTTTCTTT.